Given below is one TCR beta chain in context. The target of this receptor is not known. No base qualities exist here, and no much larger clone lies one base off it. At one collaborating source in Seattle, patients were enrolled during active infection and were followed longitudinally through the course of disease. Each collaborating institution followed its own protocols to collect whole blood in K2EDTA tubes. Collaborator samples were shipped for TCRbeta analysis as frozen whole blood, isolated PBMCs, or DNA extracted from either sample type. This sample is drawn from a study of blood T cell repertoires in COVID-19 (dated by TCRdb to 2020 to 2021). Background on the whole study: Collaborator samples came from the United States, Italy and Spain and covered acute and convalescent phases of COVID-19. The sample metadata nearly always contained a de-identified subject ID, COVID-19 status, age in years and sex. The samples were drawn from the first 160 participants of the ongoing ImmuneRACE study and from 1,254 subjects provided by 6 global collaborators. The material from the prospective study consisted of cDNA or gDNA derived from T cells, B-cell-depleted T cells, or PBMCs. The dataset comprised deeply sampled blood TCRbeta repertoires from subjects exposed to, actively infected with, or recovered from COVID-19. The repertoires were released in a freely available public database intended as a resource for research on the immune response to SARS-CoV-2. HLA class I and class II types, where available, came from metadata supplied by the sample provider rather than from assay-based typing. The full study reports these points: How much clinical and demographic metadata was included differed by source and by participant, and the metadata was provided uncurated.

The immunoSEQ Assay, a bias-controlled multiplex PCR, was used to amplify TCRbeta CDR3 regions from genomic DNA. As for the authors' bioinformatics: The number of nucleated cells in each sample was estimated by amplification of reference gene primers within the assay. Sequence reads were collapsed and filtered to measure the absolute abundance of every unique TCRbeta CDR3 rearrangement. For each sample, productive Simpson clonality was calculated by taking the square root of Simpson's diversity index across productive rearrangements. TCRdb carries this immuneACCESS record with in-frame sequences only. Its versions omit some clonotypes, under half of them owing to an unresolved V gene in the studies checked, with the rest unexplained. The V and J calls and clone size come from that table; D and trimming were worked out from the DNA. The sample data list fewer than 700,000 clones, and about 89% of these were observed just once. The top ten clones comprise under 8.5% of the sample.

V trim: 6 bases; J trim: 16 bases; unmatched bases: 10. From the cysteine through the phenylalanine, the CDR3 covers 12 amino acids. The entry retains the CDR3 DNA only, 36 bases that are in frame from base 1. As encoded in the germline V gene, CDR1 is SNHLY while CDR2 is FYNNEI. The receptor's source is a woman aged 50 to 60 with COVID-19, enrolled during active disease. Source material: peripheral blood. Recombination connected TRBV2 to TRBJ2-1, with 9 bases aligning to TRBD1. Read as DNA, the sequence is TGTGCCAGCAGGGGATCTGGACAGGGGAATTTCTTC. The translation is CASRGSGQGNFF.